Listed below are T cell receptor beta chains from one sample, sequenced in a study of T cells in Graves' hyperthyroidism and ophthalmopathy. Using its own MiXCR run on the multiplex PCR reads, TCRdb lists one record per CDR3 protein. This sample carries approximately 400,000 distinct CDR3 sequences, just under 15% of them seen once, and the ten largest clones take roughly 33%. The sequenced material came from blood. These TCRs come from a woman aged 25 to 45 with Graves' hyperthyroidism. CDR3s include the opening cysteine and the closing phenylalanine or tryptophan. D genes are given only for firm matches. Size is omitted from some rows. Given values are once, few, many or a class for expanded clones.

>.|TRBV6-2/TRBV6-3|TRBJ2-7|.
TGTGCCAGCAGTTATCCTTCCGCGTTTCTCGGCTACGAGCAGTACTTC
CASSYPSAFLGYEQYF
>.|TRBV28|TRBJ2-7|many
TGTGCCAGCAAGACTAGCTACGAGCAGTACTTC
CASKTSYEQYF
>TRBD1|TRBV3-1|TRBJ1-3|.
TGTGCCAGCAGCCGAGGGGTCGGGACAGAGGGAAACACCATATATTTT
CASSRGVGTEGNTIYF
>.|TRBV5-5|TRBJ1-3|.
TGTGCCAGCAGCTTGGGCCTCCGGGGACGGTACTCTGGAAACACCATATATTTT
CASSLGLRGRYSGNTIYF
>TRBD2|TRBV5-1|TRBJ2-7|few
TGCGCCAGCAGCTTGACAGCGGGGATCTACGAGCAGTACTTC
CASSLTAGIYEQYF
>.|TRBV18|TRBJ2-7|many
TGTGCCAGCTCACTGTCCCGGGACATAATCTACGAGCAGTACTTC
CASSLSRDIIYEQYF
>.|TRBV5-8|TRBJ1-4|.
TGTGCCAGCAGCTTGGGTTTGAGTGAAAAACTGTTTTTT
CASSLGLSEKLFF
>TRBD1|TRBV7-2|TRBJ1-5|few
TGTGCCAGCAGCTTTAGGGACAGGCCTTATCAGCCCCAGCATTTT
CASSFRDRPYQPQHF
>.|TRBV15|TRBJ1-5|.
TGTGCCACCAGCAGAGTGGGGGGGCTCGGCAATCAGCCCCAGCATTTT
CATSRVGGLGNQPQHF
>TRBD2|TRBV28|TRBJ2-7|many
TGTGCCAGCAGGGGGCTAGCGGGGGTCTACGAGCAGTACTTC
CASRGLAGVYEQYF
>.|TRBV7-9|TRBJ1-1|many
TGTGCCAGCAGCCAACCCCTGGGGGGGGGGTCCCGGAACACTGAAGCTTTCTTT
CASSQPLGGGSRNTEAFF
>.|TRBV5-6|TRBJ2-1|few
TGTGCCAGCAGCGAGGGGAGAGTGCAGTTCTTC
CASSEGRVQFF
>.|TRBV30|TRBJ1-6|.
TGTGCCTGGGACGAAAATTCACCCCTCCACTTT
CAWDENSPLHF
>.|TRBV29-1|TRBJ1-2|.
TGCAGCGCTGATGGTGGCTATGGCTACACCTTC
CSADGGYGYTF
>.|TRBV25-1|TRBJ1-2|many
TGTGCCAGCAGTGAATCAGGCGGAAACTATGGCTACACCTTC
CASSESGGNYGYTF
>TRBD2|TRBV20-1|TRBJ2-3|few
TGCAGTGCTGAGGGACTAGCGGGGACAGATACGCAGTATTTT
CSAEGLAGTDTQYF
>.|TRBV15|TRBJ2-3|few
TGTGCCACCGGGGGCAGCCGCACAGATACGCAGTATTTT
CATGGSRTDTQYF
>.|TRBV6-2/TRBV6-3|TRBJ2-3|many
TGTGCCAGCAGTTACTCGAGGGATGATACGCAGTATTTT
CASSYSRDDTQYF
>.|TRBV12-3/TRBV12-4|TRBJ2-7|.
TGTGCCAGCAGTTTATATGAGGAGCACTACGAGCAGTACTTC
CASSLYEEHYEQYF
>.|TRBV28|TRBJ2-1|many
TGTGCCAGCAGGGTGCGGGCGCATGAGCAGTTCTTC
CASRVRAHEQFF
>TRBD1|TRBV28|TRBJ2-7|many
TGTGCCAGCAGCCACACAGGGGGCCTACACGAGCAGTACTTC
CASSHTGGLHEQYF
>TRBD2|TRBV6-1|TRBJ2-7|many
TGTGCCAGCAGTGAGAGCGGGAGCGGAGGCGACGAGCAGTACTTC
CASSESGSGGDEQYF
>TRBD1|TRBV3-1|TRBJ1-6|many
TGTGCCAGCAGCCACCTGGTTATCTGGGACAGCTGGGAACCCCTCCACTTT
CASSHLVIWDSWEPLHF
>.|TRBV27|TRBJ1-5|.
TGTGCCAGCACCTCTAGGGGTCAGCCCCAGCATTTT
CASTSRGQPQHF
>TRBD1|TRBV7-2|TRBJ1-1|.
TGTGCCAGCAGCTTGACAGGGGGCGCGAACACTGAAGCTTTCTTT
CASSLTGGANTEAFF
>.|TRBV5-1|TRBJ2-3|.
TGCGCCAGCAGCTTGGAGTCGTCGGATACGCAGTATTTT
CASSLESSDTQYF
>TRBD2|TRBV6-1|TRBJ2-7|few
TGTGCCAGCAGGACAGGGACTAGCGGAATCTACGAGCAGTACTTC
CASRTGTSGIYEQYF
>.|TRBV18|TRBJ2-7|.
TGTGCCAGCTCACCACCGGGACTCAACGAGCAGTACTTC
CASSPPGLNEQYF
>.|TRBV5-6|TRBJ1-5|few
TGTGCCAGCAACCCTACAGGGTTGAATCAGCCCCAGCATTTT
CASNPTGLNQPQHF
>TRBD1|TRBV7-3|TRBJ2-5|.
TGTGCCAGCAGCTTACTAGGACAGGGGGGACAAGAGACCCAGTACTTC
CASSLLGQGGQETQYF
>.|TRBV5-1|TRBJ2-3|many
TGCGCCAGCAGCGCGGCGGATACGCAGTATTTT
CASSAADTQYF
>.|TRBV6-5|TRBJ1-5|few
TGTGCCAGCAGTTACTCGAATACCAATCAGCCCCAGCATTTT
CASSYSNTNQPQHF
>TRBD1|TRBV3-1|TRBJ2-7|few
TGTGCCAGCAGCCGAAAGGGCGGACAGGGGTTTCCCTACGAGCAGTACTTC
CASSRKGGQGFPYEQYF
>.|TRBV9|TRBJ1-5|.
TGTGCCAGCAGCGAGGGGGATAGCAATCAGCCCCAGCATTTT
CASSEGDSNQPQHF
>TRBD2|TRBV11-2|TRBJ2-1|many
TGTGCCAGCAGCTTTACGGGAGGGCGAGTGAACAATGAGCAGTTCTTC
CASSFTGGRVNNEQFF
>TRBD1|TRBV5-6|TRBJ2-7|.
TGTGCCAGCAGCTTCCAGGGGGTTTACGAGCAGTACTTC
CASSFQGVYEQYF
>TRBD2|TRBV7-8|TRBJ2-5|many
TGTGCCAGCAGCTTAGGAAGGACTAGCGGGAGGGCCAAGGAGACCCAGTACTTC
CASSLGRTSGRAKETQYF
>.|TRBV5-1|TRBJ2-7|.
TGCGCCAGCAGTGACTTAACAGGAGACGAGCAGTACTTC
CASSDLTGDEQYF
>TRBD1|TRBV24-1|TRBJ2-6|.
TGTGCCACCAGTGATACCGGACAGGGTAACTCTGGGGCCAACGCCCTGACTTTC
CATSDTGQGNSGANALTF
>.|TRBV6-1|TRBJ2-1|few
TGTGCCAGCAGCAAAGGTGTTATCGGGGACGTTGACAATGAGCAGTTCTTC
CASSKGVIGDVDNEQFF
>TRBD2|TRBV19|TRBJ2-1|.
TGTGCCAGTACTAGCGGGAGGGCCTTTCCTTTTAATGAGCAGTTCTTC
CASTSGRAFPFNEQFF
>.|TRBV20-1|TRBJ1-1|few
TGCAGTGCGCCGCTTGTTGATGAAGCTTTCTTT
CSAPLVDEAFF
>TRBD2|TRBV19|TRBJ2-2|few
TGTGCCAGTAGTTCCGGGACTAGGAACACCGGGGAGCTGTTTTTT
CASSSGTRNTGELFF
>.|TRBV19|TRBJ2-7|.
TGTGCCAGTAGCAATAGCGGAGGCTACGAGCAGTACTTC
CASSNSGGYEQYF
>.|TRBV7-9|TRBJ2-7|many
TGTGCCAGCAGCTCCCCCGGCGGCTACGAGCAGTACTTC
CASSSPGGYEQYF
>TRBD2|TRBV3-1|TRBJ2-5|.
TGTGCCAGCAGCCAATGGGGACTAGCGGGAGGGCCCCAAGAGACCCAGTACTTC
CASSQWGLAGGPQETQYF
>TRBD1|TRBV2|TRBJ1-4|.
TGTGCCAGCAGTTTCGGGACAGTTCAAGGTGAAAAACTGTTTTTT
CASSFGTVQGEKLFF
>.|TRBV15|TRBJ2-5|few
TGTGCCACCAGCTCGGGGCGAGAGACCCAGTACTTC
CATSSGRETQYF
>TRBD2|TRBV28|TRBJ2-4|many
TGTGCCAGCGGAACTAGCGGGAAAAACATTCAGTACTTC
CASGTSGKNIQYF
>.|TRBV2|TRBJ1-5|many
TGTGCCTCATCCGGCGGACGGAAGAATCAGCCCCAGCATTTT
CASSGGRKNQPQHF
>.|TRBV5-4|TRBJ1-6|.
TGTGCCAGCAGCTTCGGGGGGGCCACCTATAATTCACCCCTCCACTTT
CASSFGGATYNSPLHF
>.|TRBV6-2/TRBV6-3|TRBJ2-1|.
TGTGCCAGCAGCTTAGGGCAGATTGGGCGGAAAAGTGAGCAGTTCTTC
CASSLGQIGRKSEQFF
>.|TRBV29-1|TRBJ2-3|few
TGCAGCGTTGAGAGTCGGCCAGATACGCAGTATTTT
CSVESRPDTQYF
>.|TRBV9|TRBJ2-3|few
TGTGCCAGCAGCGTAGCGTTAGTGGGAGCAACAGATACGCAGTATTTT
CASSVALVGATDTQYF
>.|TRBV4-1|TRBJ2-5|few
TGCGCCAGCAGCCCTGGGTCCGTCGCCCAAGAGACCCAGTACTTC
CASSPGSVAQETQYF